This TCR beta chain was observed in a study of blood T cell repertoires in COVID-19. Study at large: Italy, Spain and the United States were the sources of the convalescent and acute COVID-19 samples. T cells, B-cell-depleted T cells, or PBMCs provided the cDNA or gDNA that served as material.

Trimming cost V 6 bases and J 5 bases; bases outside gene matches: 6. Germline loops: CDR1 MNHEY, CDR2 SVGAGI. The CDR3 spans 14 residues. In the authors' workflow: Nucleated cell counts were estimated from reference gene primer amplification. Sequencing used immunoSEQ multiplex PCR; TCRdb keeps in-frame clones, though not all of them. The DNA gave D and trimming, while V, J and clone size come from that table. The sample has 26,000 or so clones; around 92% are singletons. Sequenced: peripheral blood. The source is a human donor in a cohort sampled during active COVID-19. The chain recombines TRBV6-5 with TRBJ2-2; 7 nucleotides line up with TRBD2. CDR3 in DNA: TGTGCCAGCAGGGCTTGGGGGGGAACCGGGGAGCTGTTTTTT. Its protein is CASRAWGGTGELFF.